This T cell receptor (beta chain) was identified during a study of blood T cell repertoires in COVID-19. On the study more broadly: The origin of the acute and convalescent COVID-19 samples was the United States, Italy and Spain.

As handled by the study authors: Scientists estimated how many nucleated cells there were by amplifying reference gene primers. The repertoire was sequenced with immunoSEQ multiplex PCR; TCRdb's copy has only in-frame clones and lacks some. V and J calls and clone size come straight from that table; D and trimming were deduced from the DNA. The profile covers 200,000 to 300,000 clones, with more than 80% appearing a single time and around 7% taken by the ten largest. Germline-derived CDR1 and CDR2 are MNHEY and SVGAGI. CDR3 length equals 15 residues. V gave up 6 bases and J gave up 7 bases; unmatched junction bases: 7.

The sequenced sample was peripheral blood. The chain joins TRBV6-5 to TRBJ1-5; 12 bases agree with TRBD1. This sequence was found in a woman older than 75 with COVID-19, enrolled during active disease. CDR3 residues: CASSPGTGGQQPQHF. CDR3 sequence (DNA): TGTGCCAGCAGCCCCGGGACAGGGGGCCAACAGCCCCAGCATTTT.